A selection of T cell receptor beta chains follows, all from one sample in a study of T cells in Graves' hyperthyroidism and ophthalmopathy. TCRdb re-called the multiplex PCR reads through MiXCR, storing one row per CDR3 protein. This sample has about 640,000 distinct CDR3 sequences, with around 21% found just once. Sequenced material: blood. The receptors come from a man in his thirties or forties with Graves' ophthalmopathy. Both conserved end residues are part of each CDR3. Fields, in order: V gene, J gene, clone size, CDR3 protein. Some rows have no size entry. The others give once, few or many, or a class for an expanded clone.

TRBV5-8	TRBJ2-1	-	CASTSKAGNDYNEQFF
TRBV7-3	TRBJ2-1	many	CASSLGTSGSEQFF
TRBV7-6	TRBJ1-3	-	CASSLVPGRYGNTIYF
TRBV28	TRBJ1-4	-	CASSSAGLNEKLFF
TRBV30	TRBJ1-4	few	CAWSDGTVSEKLFF
TRBV10-3	TRBJ2-1	few	CAISESVGQAVGEQFF
TRBV6-2/TRBV6-3	TRBJ2-1	-	CATSGTTREQFF
TRBV13	TRBJ2-4	few	CASSVTQGARDIQYF
TRBV6-1	TRBJ1-3	few	CASFNSASGNTIYF
TRBV29-1	TRBJ2-7	-	CSVGDGGVGEQYF
TRBV3-1	TRBJ2-2	few	CASSQYLAGGGTGELFF
TRBV7-2	TRBJ1-1	many	CASSPDTLTSEAFF
TRBV28	TRBJ2-7	many	CASSGRRTSSHYEQYF
TRBV28	TRBJ2-5	-	CASRPSGPETQYF
TRBV27	TRBJ1-1	-	CASSLYGGETEAFF
TRBV28	TRBJ2-2	many	CASSLGTNTGELFF
TRBV28	TRBJ2-3	many	CASTWTSGRAPATDTQYF
TRBV13	TRBJ2-3	many	CASSSFTDTQYF
TRBV12-3/TRBV12-4	TRBJ2-3	-	CASSMIEVISDTQYF
TRBV25-1	TRBJ2-5	few	CASSETRVAGVPETQYF
TRBV2	TRBJ2-1	many	CASSDVDSYNEQFF
TRBV11-2	TRBJ1-6	-	CASSLEQGPRINSPLHF
TRBV11-1	TRBJ2-1	-	CASSFFGTGLLADFYNEQFF
TRBV5-6	TRBJ1-6	-	CASSSAGINSPLHF
TRBV7-2	TRBJ2-1	-	CASSLVGGSGGNEQFF
TRBV5-8	TRBJ2-3	-	CASSEGQGVDTQYF
TRBV4-3	TRBJ1-3	-	CASSQDIPGISGNTIYF
TRBV30	TRBJ2-2	many	CAWTLPLAGGDTGELFF
TRBV20-1	TRBJ2-7	-	CSARDERNSYEQYF
TRBV28	TRBJ2-2	many	CASSLIRPSGATGELFF
TRBV5-1	TRBJ1-1	many	CASSPYGTGTNTEAFF
TRBV2	TRBJ1-2	-	CASGIEGRVDGGYTF
TRBV28	TRBJ1-1	many	CASSATGYVNTEAFF
TRBV6-1	TRBJ1-1	-	CASSESMGRTEAFF
TRBV28	TRBJ2-1	many	CASSITRWANEQFF
TRBV2	TRBJ1-5	many	CASSEVGWDHNQPQHF
TRBV4-1	TRBJ1-1	few	CASNTGTEAFF
TRBV6-1	TRBJ2-7	many	CASSLQGASLYEQYF
TRBV2	TRBJ2-5	-	CASSWYRGETQYF
TRBV9	TRBJ1-1	few	CASSPSGKGQPNTEAFF
TRBV5-1	TRBJ2-7	many	CASSLVGDYGYEQYF
TRBV7-2	TRBJ2-5	many	CASSLKVTQYF
TRBV7-9	TRBJ2-7	few	CASSPGYGYGLDEQYF
TRBV6-5	TRBJ1-1	few	CASSYSTGGARNTEAFF
TRBV12-3/TRBV12-4	TRBJ2-2	-	CASTRRLAAYTTNTGELFF
TRBV11-2	TRBJ2-7	many	CASSLEPGQAYGQYF
TRBV15	TRBJ2-7	few	CATSRVPSGGFSYEQYF
TRBV7-3	TRBJ2-1	-	CASSLEREGSDNEQFF
TRBV9	TRBJ1-1	once	CASTSGRPNTEAFF
TRBV15	TRBJ1-2	many	CATSTHPNRGGPNYGYTF
TRBV6-1	TRBJ1-6	-	CASTQGSPLHF
TRBV29-1	TRBJ2-5	few	CSVGPLNQETQYF
TRBV2	TRBJ2-7	many	CASRIDRDSYEQYF
TRBV7-2	TRBJ2-1	many	CASSFAASGYNEQFF
TRBV7-9	TRBJ2-1	-	CASRGGLPSYNEQFF
TRBV5-5	TRBJ1-2	few	CASSAGRANYGYTF
TRBV12-3/TRBV12-4	TRBJ1-2	many	CASSRGPYGYTF
TRBV28	TRBJ2-3	few	CAIWGTDTQYF
TRBV9	TRBJ1-2	-	CASSVEEGNYGYTF
TRBV28	TRBJ1-1	many	CASSLTPTGANTEAFF